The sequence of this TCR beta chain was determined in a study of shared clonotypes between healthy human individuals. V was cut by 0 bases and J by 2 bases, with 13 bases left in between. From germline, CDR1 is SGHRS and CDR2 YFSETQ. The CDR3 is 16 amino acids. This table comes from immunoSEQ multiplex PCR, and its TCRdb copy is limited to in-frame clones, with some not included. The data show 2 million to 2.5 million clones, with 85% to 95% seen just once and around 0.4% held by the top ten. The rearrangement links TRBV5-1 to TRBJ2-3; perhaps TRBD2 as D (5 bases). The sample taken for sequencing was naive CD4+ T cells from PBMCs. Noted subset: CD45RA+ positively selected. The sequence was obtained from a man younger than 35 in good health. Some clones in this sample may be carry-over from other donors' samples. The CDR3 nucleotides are TGCGCCAGCAGCTTGGCCACCAGGAGGTCCACAGATACGCAGTATTTT. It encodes CASSLATRRSTDTQYF.